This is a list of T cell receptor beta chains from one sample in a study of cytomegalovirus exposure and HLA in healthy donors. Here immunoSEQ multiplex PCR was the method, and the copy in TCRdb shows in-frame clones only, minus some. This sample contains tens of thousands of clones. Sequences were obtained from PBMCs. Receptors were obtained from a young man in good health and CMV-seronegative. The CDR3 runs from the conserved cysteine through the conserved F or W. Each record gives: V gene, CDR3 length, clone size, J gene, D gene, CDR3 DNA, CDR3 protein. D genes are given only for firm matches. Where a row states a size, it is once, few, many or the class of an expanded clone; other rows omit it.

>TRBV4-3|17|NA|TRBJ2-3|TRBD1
TGCGCCAGCAGCCAGTCGGCAGGGGGCTCGCGCACAGATACGCAGTATTTT
CASSQSAGGSRTDTQYF
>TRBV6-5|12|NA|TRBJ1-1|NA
TGTGCCAGCAGTTACGGAGGCACTGAAGCTTTCTTT
CASSYGGTEAFF
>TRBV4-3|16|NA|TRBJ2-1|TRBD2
TGCGCCAGCAGCCAAGACGCGGGAGGGTTATACAATGAGCAGTTCTTC
CASSQDAGGLYNEQFF
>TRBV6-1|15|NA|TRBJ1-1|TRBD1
TGTGCCAGCAACAGTGCGGACAGGGTTTTAACTGAAGCTTTCTTT
CASNSADRVLTEAFF
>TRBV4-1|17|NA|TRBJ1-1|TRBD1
TGCGCCAGCAGCCAAGAAGGTCAGGGGGCGAGGGGAACTGAAGCTTTCTTT
CASSQEGQGARGTEAFF
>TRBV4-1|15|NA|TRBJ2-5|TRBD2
TGCGCCAGCAGCCTAAGCGGAGGAGCGGGGGAGACCCAGTACTTC
CASSLSGGAGETQYF
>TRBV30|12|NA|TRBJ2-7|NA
TGTGCCTGGAGTCCAGGCGCCTACGAGCAGTACTTC
CAWSPGAYEQYF
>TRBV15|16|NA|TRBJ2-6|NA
TGTGCCACCAGCAGAGACACAGGGAGCGGGGCCAACGTCCTGACTTTC
CATSRDTGSGANVLTF
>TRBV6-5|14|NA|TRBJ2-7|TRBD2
TGTGCCAGCAGCGTTGATCCTAGCGGGACTGAGCAGTACTTC
CASSVDPSGTEQYF
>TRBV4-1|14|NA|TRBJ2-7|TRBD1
TGCGCCAGCAGCCAAGGACAGGGTGTGGGGGAGCAGTACTTC
CASSQGQGVGEQYF
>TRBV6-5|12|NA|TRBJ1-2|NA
TGTGCCAGCAGCCAGGGAAACTATGGCTACACCTTC
CASSQGNYGYTF
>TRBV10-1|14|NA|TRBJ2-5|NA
TGCGCCAGCAGAGGGGCCATTAGGCAAGAGACCCAGTACTTC
CASRGAIRQETQYF
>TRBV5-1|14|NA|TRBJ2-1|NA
TGCGCCAGCAGGCGTGGGGGCAATGGGAATGAGCAGTTCTTC
CASRRGGNGNEQFF
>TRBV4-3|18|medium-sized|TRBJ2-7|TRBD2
TGCGCCAGCAGCCAAGATGTTCCGGGGGGAGTGGGTCAAGGCGAGCAGTACTTC
CASSQDVPGGVGQGEQYF
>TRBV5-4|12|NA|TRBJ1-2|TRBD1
TGTGCCAGCAGCCGGGACAGCTATGGCTACACCTTC
CASSRDSYGYTF
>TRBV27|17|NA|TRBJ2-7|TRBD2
TGTGCCAGCAGTTCCCAGGTCGGTCGGACTAGCTCCTACGAGCAGTACTTC
CASSSQVGRTSSYEQYF
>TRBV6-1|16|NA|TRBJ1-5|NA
TGTGCCAGCAGTGAAGGGGGCACAGCTAGAAATCAGCCCCAGCATTTT
CASSEGGTARNQPQHF
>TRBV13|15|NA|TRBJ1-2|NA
TGTGCCAGCAGCTTAAGGTCGGGGACAAACTATGGCTACACCTTC
CASSLRSGTNYGYTF
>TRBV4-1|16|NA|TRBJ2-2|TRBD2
TGCGCCAGCAGCTCCACGACTAGCCGAAACACCGGGGAGCTGTTTTTT
CASSSTTSRNTGELFF
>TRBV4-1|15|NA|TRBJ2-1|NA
TGCGCCAGCAGCCAGGTCGACGGGACCTACAATGAGCAGTTCTTC
CASSQVDGTYNEQFF
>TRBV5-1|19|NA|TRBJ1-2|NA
TGCGCCAGCAGCTTGGCAACTCGGGGCAGGGGCCAAGCTAACTATGGCTACACCTTC
CASSLATRGRGQANYGYTF
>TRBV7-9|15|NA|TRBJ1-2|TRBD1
TGTGCCAGCAGCTTAGCTGGGACAGAGGCATCAGGCTACACCTTC
CASSLAGTEASGYTF
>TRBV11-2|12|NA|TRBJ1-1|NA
TGTGCCAGCAGAACAGGGAACACTGAAGCTTTCTTT
CASRTGNTEAFF
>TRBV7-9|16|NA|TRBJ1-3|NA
TGTGCCAGCAGCCCTTTCGCGGCCGTACTCGGGGACACCATATATTTT
CASSPFAAVLGDTIYF
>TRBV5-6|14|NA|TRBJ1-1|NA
TGTGCCAGCAGCTTGAGAAGGGGGTTCACTGAAGCTTTCTTT
CASSLRRGFTEAFF
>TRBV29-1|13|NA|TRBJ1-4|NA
TGCAGCGTGAGGACAGCAACTAATGAAAAACTGTTTTTT
CSVRTATNEKLFF
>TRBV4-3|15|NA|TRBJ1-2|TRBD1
TGCGCCAGCAGCCAGGGCCGGACAGGGACCTATGGCTACACCTTC
CASSQGRTGTYGYTF
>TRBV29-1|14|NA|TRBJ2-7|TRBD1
TGCAGCGTTGGAGGGACAGGGATGGGGGTCGAGCAGTACTTC
CSVGGTGMGVEQYF
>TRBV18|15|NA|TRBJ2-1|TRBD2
TGTGCCAGCTCGCCACTAGCGAGATATAACAATGAGCAGTTCTTC
CASSPLARYNNEQFF
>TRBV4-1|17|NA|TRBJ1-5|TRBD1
TGCGCCAGCAGCCCAGACCGGGACAGGCTTGACAATCAGCCCCAGCATTTT
CASSPDRDRLDNQPQHF
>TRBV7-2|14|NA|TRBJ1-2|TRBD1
TGTGCCAGCAGCCTAGGACAGGGGGTCTATGGCTACACCTTC
CASSLGQGVYGYTF
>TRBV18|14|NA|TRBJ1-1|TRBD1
TGTGCCAGCTCACCTAACCAGGGGGTCACTGAAGCTTTCTTT
CASSPNQGVTEAFF
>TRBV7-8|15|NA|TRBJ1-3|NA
TGTGCCAGCAGCTCCGGGACAAGCTCTGGAAACACCATATATTTT
CASSSGTSSGNTIYF
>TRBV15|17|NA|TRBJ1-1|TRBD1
TGTGCCACCAGCAGGGCCGTCCTGACAGGGAGTTACACTGAAGCTTTCTTT
CATSRAVLTGSYTEAFF
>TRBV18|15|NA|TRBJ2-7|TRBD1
TGTGCCAGCCGACCAGGAGGGACAGGGGAAGACGAGCAGTACTTC
CASRPGGTGEDEQYF
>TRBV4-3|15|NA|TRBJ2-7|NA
TGCGCCAGCAGCCAAGAAGACAGGAGCTCCTACGAGCAGTACTTC
CASSQEDRSSYEQYF
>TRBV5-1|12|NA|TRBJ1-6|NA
TGCGCCAGCAGCTCAGGGTATTCACCCCTCCACTTT
CASSSGYSPLHF
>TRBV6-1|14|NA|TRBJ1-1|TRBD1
TGTGCCAGCAGTGGCGTCAGGGGGCACACTGAAGCTTTCTTT
CASSGVRGHTEAFF
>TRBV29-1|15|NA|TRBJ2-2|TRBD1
TGCAGCGTTGAAGTCTTGACAGGGGCCACCGGGGAGCTGTTTTTT
CSVEVLTGATGELFF
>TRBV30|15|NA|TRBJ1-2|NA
TGTGCCTGGAGTGTGCTTCACAGATCTAACTATGGCTACACCTTC
CAWSVLHRSNYGYTF
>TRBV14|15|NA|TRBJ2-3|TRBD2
TGTGCCAGCAGCCTCACTAGCGGGGCCACAGATACGCAGTATTTT
CASSLTSGATDTQYF
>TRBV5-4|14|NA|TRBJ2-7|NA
TGTGCCAGCAGCTTGGGCCGGGGTTCCTACGAGCAGTACTTC
CASSLGRGSYEQYF
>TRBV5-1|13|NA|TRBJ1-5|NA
TGCGCCAGCAGCTTGGGGCAGGGGCAGCCCCAGCATTTT
CASSLGQGQPQHF
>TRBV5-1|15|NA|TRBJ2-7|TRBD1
TGCGCCAGCAGCACCCGGACAGGCCGATCCTACGAACAGTACTTC
CASSTRTGRSYEQYF
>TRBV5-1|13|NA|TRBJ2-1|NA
TGCGCCAGCAGCTTGGTGACAGACAATGAGCAGTTCTTC
CASSLVTDNEQFF
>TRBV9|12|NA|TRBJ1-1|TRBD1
TGTGCCAGCAGCGCGCAGGGGGCGAGAGCTTTCTTT
CASSAQGARAFF
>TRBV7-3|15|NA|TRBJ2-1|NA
TGTGCCAGCAGCTTAAGTCCTAGTAAGAGGAATGAGCAGTTCTTC
CASSLSPSKRNEQFF
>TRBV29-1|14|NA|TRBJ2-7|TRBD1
TGCAGCGCTGGGACCGGACAGGGGTCCTACGAGCAGTACTTC
CSAGTGQGSYEQYF